This TCR beta chain is drawn from a study of shared clonotypes between healthy human individuals. Study observations and caveats: Sampling covered blood only; tissue repertoires likely differ. Limited genetic and exposure-history diversity came from having few donors.

Every contributor of samples was a Caucasian grown-up residing in Nashville, Tennessee. PBMC DNA, left unsorted, was sequenced on ten immunoSEQ deep assay plates. The assay was immunoSEQ multiplex PCR, and TCRdb's table has in-frame clones only and misses some. The sample yields roughly 500,000 clones, around 78% seen once. As regards this clone: Its antigen remains unknown.

The CDR3 loop spans 18 amino acids. Germline CDR1 MNHEY, CDR2 SMNVEV (reference sequence). J lost 1 base, V lost 6 bases, and 11 bases had no gene match. The chain has TRBV27 and TRBJ2-3; the match to TRBD1 covers 12 bases. This sequence originates from a woman aged 40 to 50 in good health. Some clones in this sample may be carry-over from other donors' samples. The sequenced sample was PBMCs. Here the CDR3 DNA reads TGTGCCAGCAGCCGTGGGACAGGGGGCGACATGGGCACAGATACGCAGTATTTT. This translates into CASSRGTGGDMGTDTQYF.